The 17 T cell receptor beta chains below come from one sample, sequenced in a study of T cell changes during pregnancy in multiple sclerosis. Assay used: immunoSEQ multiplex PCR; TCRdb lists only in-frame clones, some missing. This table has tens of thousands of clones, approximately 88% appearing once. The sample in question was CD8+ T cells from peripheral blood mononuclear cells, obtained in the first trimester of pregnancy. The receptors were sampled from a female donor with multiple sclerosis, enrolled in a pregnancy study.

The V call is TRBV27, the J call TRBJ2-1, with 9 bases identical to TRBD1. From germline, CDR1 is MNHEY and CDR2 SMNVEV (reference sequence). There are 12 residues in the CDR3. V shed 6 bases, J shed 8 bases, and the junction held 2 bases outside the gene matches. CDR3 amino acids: CASSRTGDEQFF. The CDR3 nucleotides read TGTGCCAGCAGCCGGACAGGGGATGAGCAGTTCTTC.

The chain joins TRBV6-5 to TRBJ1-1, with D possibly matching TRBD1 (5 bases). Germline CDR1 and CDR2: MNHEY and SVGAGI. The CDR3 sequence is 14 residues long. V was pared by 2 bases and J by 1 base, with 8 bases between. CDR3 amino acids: CASSYAQGNTEAFF. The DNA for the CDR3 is TGTGCCAGCAGTTACGCCCAGGGGAACACTGAAGCTTTCTTT.

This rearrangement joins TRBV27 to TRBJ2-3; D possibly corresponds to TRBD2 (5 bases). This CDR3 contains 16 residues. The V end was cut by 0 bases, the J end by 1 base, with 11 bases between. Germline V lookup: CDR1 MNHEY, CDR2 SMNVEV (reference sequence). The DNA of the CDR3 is TGTGCCAGCAGTTTATCCCGGACTGGCGGCACAGATACGCAGTATTTT. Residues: CASSLSRTGGTDTQYF.

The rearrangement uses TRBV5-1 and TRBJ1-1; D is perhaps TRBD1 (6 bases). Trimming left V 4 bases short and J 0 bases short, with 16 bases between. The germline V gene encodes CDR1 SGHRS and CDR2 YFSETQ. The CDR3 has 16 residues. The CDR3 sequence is CASSRSQDSMNTEAFF. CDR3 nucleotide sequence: TGCGCCAGCAGCCGATCTCAGGACAGCATGAACACTGAAGCTTTCTTT.

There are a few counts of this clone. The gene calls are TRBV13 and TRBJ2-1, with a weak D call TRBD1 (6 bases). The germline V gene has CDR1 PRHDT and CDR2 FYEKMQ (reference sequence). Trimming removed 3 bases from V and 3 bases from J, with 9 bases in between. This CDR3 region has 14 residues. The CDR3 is CASSFTGFYNEQFF. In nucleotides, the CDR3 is TGTGCCAGCAGCTTCACAGGGTTCTACAATGAGCAGTTCTTC.

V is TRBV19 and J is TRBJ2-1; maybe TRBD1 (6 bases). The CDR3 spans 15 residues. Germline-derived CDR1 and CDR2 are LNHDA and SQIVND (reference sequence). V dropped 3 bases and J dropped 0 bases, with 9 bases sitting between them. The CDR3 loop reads CASSIGQSSYNEQFF. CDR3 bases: TGTGCCAGTAGTATTGGACAGAGCTCCTACAATGAGCAGTTCTTC.

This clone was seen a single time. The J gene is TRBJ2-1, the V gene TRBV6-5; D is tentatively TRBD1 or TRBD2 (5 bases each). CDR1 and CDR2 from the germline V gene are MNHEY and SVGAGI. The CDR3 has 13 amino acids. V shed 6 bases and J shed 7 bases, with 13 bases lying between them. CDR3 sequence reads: CASRYGAWNEQFF. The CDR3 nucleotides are TGTGCCAGCAGATACGGGGCTTGGAATGAGCAGTTCTTC.

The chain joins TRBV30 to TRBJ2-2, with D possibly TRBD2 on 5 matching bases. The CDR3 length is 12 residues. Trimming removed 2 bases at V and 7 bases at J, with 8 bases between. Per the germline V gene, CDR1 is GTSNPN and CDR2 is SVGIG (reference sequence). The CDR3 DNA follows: TGTGCCTGGAGTCCAGGACTCGGGGAGCTGTTTTTT. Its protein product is CAWSPGLGELFF. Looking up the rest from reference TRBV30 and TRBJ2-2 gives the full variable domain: SQTIHQWPATLVQPVGSPLSLECTVEGTSNPNLYWYRQAAGRGLQLLFYSVGIGQISSEVPQNLSASRPQDRQFILSSKKLLLSDSGFYLCAWSPGLGELFFGEGSRLTVL.

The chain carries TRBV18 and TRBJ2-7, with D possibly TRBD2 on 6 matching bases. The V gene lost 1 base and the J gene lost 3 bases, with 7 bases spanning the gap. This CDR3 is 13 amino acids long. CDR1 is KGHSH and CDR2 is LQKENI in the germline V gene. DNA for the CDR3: TGTGCCAGCTCACCACTGGGAGGCTACGAGCAGTACTTC. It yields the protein CASSPLGGYEQYF.

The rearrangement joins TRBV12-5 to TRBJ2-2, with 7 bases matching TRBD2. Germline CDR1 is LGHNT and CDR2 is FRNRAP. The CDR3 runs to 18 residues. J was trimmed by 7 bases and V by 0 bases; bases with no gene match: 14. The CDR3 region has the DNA TGTGCTAGTGGTTTGGTACAGGCGGGGGTCGACGGTAGCGGGGAGCTGTTTTTT. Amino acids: CASGLVQAGVDGSGELFF.

The DNA of the CDR3 is TGCGCCAGCAGCCAAGACCTTCCGGGACAGGGGTTCTCCTACGAGCAGTACTTC. Amino acid sequence: CASSQDLPGQGFSYEQYF. This chain uses TRBV4-3 with TRBJ2-7; 10 positions agree with TRBD1. V lost 0 bases and J lost 0; bases outside the gene matches: 8. The CDR3 runs 18 residues. Germline V CDR1 and CDR2: LGHNA, YSLEER.

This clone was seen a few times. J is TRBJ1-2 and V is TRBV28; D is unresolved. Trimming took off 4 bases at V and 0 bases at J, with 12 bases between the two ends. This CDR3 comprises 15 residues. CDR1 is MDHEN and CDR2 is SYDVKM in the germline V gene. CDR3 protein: CASSYQYQSNYGYTF. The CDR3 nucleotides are TGTGCCAGCAGTTACCAGTATCAATCTAACTATGGCTACACCTTC.

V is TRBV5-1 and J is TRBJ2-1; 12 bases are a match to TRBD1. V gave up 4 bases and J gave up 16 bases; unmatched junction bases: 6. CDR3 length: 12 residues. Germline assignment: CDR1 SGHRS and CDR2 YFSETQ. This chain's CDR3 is CASSTGDRGRFF. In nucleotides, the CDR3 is TGCGCCAGCAGCACTGGGGACAGGGGGCGATTCTTC.

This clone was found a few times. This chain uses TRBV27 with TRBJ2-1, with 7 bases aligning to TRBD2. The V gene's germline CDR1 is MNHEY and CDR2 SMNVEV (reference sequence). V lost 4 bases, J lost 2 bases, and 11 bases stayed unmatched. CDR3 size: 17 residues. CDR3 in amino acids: CASSSRSSGSTYNEQFF. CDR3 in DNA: TGTGCCAGCAGTTCAAGATCTAGCGGTTCGACCTACAATGAGCAGTTCTTC.

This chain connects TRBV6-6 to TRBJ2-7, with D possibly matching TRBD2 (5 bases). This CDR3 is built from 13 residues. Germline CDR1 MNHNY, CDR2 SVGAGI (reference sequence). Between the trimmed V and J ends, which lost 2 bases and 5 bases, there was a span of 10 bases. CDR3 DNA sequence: TGTGCCAGCAGTTACCCAGAGGGAGACGAGCAGTACTTC. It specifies CASSYPEGDEQYF.

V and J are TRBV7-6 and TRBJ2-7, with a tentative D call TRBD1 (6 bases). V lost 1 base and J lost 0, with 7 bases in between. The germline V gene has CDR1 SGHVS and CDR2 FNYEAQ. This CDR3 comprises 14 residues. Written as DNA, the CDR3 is TGTGCCAGCAGCTTAGAGGACAGCTCCTACGAGCAGTACTTC. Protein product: CASSLEDSSYEQYF.

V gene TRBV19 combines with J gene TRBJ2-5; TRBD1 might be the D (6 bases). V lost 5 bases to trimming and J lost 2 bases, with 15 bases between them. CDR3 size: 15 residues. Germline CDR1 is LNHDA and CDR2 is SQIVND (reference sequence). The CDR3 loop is CASSVTGQLQETQYF. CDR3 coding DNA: TGTGCCAGTAGTGTTACGGGACAATTACAAGAGACCCAGTACTTC.